The 8 T cell receptor beta chains below were found in one sample sequenced in a study of control samples from healthy donors and cancer patients. Some clones are missing from TCRdb's copy, which holds only in-frame ones; the method was immunoSEQ multiplex PCR. The repertoire includes some 150,000 clones, roughly 89% of them detected once, and 4.9% sits in the top ten. The sample consisted of blood. The source of these receptors is a man aged 25 to 45 in good health.

The gene calls are TRBV30 and TRBJ1-5; D gene uncertain. Trimming shortened V by 3 bases and J by 0 bases, and 6 bases separated the two germline ends. Germline CDR1 is GTSNPN and CDR2 is SVGIG (reference sequence). This CDR3 is 13 amino acids long. The CDR3 protein is CAWSDGSNQPQHF. DNA of the CDR3: TGTGCCTGGAGCGACGGTAGCAATCAGCCCCAGCATTTT.

This rearrangement joins TRBV7-3 to TRBJ2-1, with D possibly being TRBD1 or TRBD2 (6 bases each). CDR1 and CDR2 (germline): SGHTA, FQGTGA. The length of the CDR3 is 12 residues. The V and J ends lost 2 bases and 11 bases respectively, with 10 bases between them. Written as DNA, the CDR3 is TGTGCCAGCAGCTTATCTGGGGGGCAGCAGTTCTTC. It translates to CASSLSGGQQFF.

The rearrangement uses TRBV3-1 (or the pseudogene TRBV3-2) and TRBJ1-1, with TRBD1 identical over 7 bases. Germline V gene sequence: CDR1 LGHDT, CDR2 YNNKEL (reference sequence). The trim removed 3 bases at V and 1 base at J, leaving 2 bases unmatched. This CDR3 is built from 14 residues. CDR3: CASSQRQGNTEAFF. The CDR3 DNA reads TGTGCCAGCAGCCAGAGACAGGGGAACACTGAAGCTTTCTTT.

The gene calls are TRBV6-6 and TRBJ1-1; tentative D call: TRBD1 (5 bases). The CDR3 contains 16 residues. Trimming shortened V by 7 bases and J by 4 bases, and 22 bases separated the two germline ends. Per germline, CDR1 MNHNY and CDR2 SVGAGI (reference sequence). Here the CDR3 DNA reads TGTGCCAGCACCTCCGGGACTCAGGTTTTGAGCACTGAAGCTTTCTTT. Residues: CASTSGTQVLSTEAFF.

The chain is built from TRBV7-2 and TRBJ2-5; D is uncertain. Trimming stripped 5 bases from V and 5 bases from J, with 15 bases between. The CDR3 contains 14 residues. From germline, CDR1 is SGHTA and CDR2 FQGNSA. CDR3 loop: CASSPTVGPETQYF. CDR3 nucleotide sequence: TGTGCCAGCAGCCCGACCGTAGGGCCGGAGACCCAGTACTTC.

The CDR3 sequence is CASSTPSGGLTETQYF. The DNA for the CDR3 is TGTGCCAGCAGCACCCCTAGCGGGGGGCTAACGGAGACCCAGTACTTC. The J gene is TRBJ2-5, the V gene TRBV13; 11 bases map to TRBD2. V dropped 5 bases and J dropped 5; count of bases not matched to a gene: 10. Germline V gene sequence: CDR1 PRHDT, CDR2 FYEKMQ (reference sequence). CDR3 size: 16 residues.

The chain employs TRBV27 and TRBJ1-5; D remains unclear. The CDR3 is 10 amino acids. From germline, CDR1 is MNHEY and CDR2 SMNVEV (reference sequence). Deletions cut 9 bases from V and 0 bases from J, with 0 bases between. The chain's CDR3 is CASSNQPQHF. In DNA, the CDR3 is TGTGCCAGTAGCAATCAGCCCCAGCATTTT.

This chain links TRBV2 with TRBJ1-1, with 9 bases identical to TRBD1. The V segment lost 4 bases and the J segment 6 bases; nucleotides outside the gene matches: 6. Germline CDR1 is SNHLY and CDR2 is FYNNEI. This CDR3 has 14 residues. The CDR3 loop is CASSVDRGVAEAFF. The CDR3 DNA reads TGTGCCAGCAGTGTCGACAGGGGGGTAGCTGAAGCTTTCTTT.